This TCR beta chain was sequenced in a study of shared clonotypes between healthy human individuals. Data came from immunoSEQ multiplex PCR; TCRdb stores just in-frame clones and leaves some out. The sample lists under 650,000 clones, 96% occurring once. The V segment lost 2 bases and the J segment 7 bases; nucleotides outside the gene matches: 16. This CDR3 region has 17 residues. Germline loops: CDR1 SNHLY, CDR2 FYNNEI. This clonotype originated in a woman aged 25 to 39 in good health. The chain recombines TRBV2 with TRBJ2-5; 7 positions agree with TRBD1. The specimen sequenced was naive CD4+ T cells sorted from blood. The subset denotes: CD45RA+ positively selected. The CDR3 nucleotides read TGTGCCAGCAGTGAATCGCAAGGGGGCCCACAATGGGGGACCCAGTACTTC. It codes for CASSESQGGPQWGTQYF.